What follows are 17 T cell receptor beta chains derived from one specimen sequenced in a study of blood T cells in healthy people across ages (dated by TCRdb to the mid-2010s). The library came from 5' RACE. Instrument used: Illumina HiSeq 2500. A second PCR of roughly 6 to 11 cycles was performed with a sample-barcoded 5' primer and a J-beta primer mix. The public sequencing data were trimmed at Q25 with fastp and processed into clonotypes with MiXCR by TCRdb, which kept only in-frame beta chains. Every CDR3 protein is listed once, alongside the most common genes and DNA of its rows. Present in this sample are approximately 1.5 million distinct CDR3 sequences, roughly a third of which were seen just once. The ten largest clones take up around 11% of the sample. Sequenced material: blood. All receptors derive from a woman aged 25 to 39 in good health.

Comment on this clonotype: A read error may account for a junction end that differs from germline. The chain uses TRBV20-1 and TRBJ2-3; TRBD1 might be the D (6 bases). The CDR3 has 14 amino acids. CDR1 DFQATT and CDR2 SNEGSKA come from the germline V gene (reference sequence). The DNA for the CDR3 is TGCAGTACTAGAGCCGGACAGAAAACAGATACGCAGTATTTT. Translated: CSTRAGQKTDTQYF.

Worth noting for this clonotype: At one boundary the junction diverges from the germline segment, which might be a read error. V and J are TRBV27 and TRBJ2-5, with 7 bases that match TRBD2. CDR1 and CDR2 from the germline V gene are MNHEY and SMNVEV (reference sequence). CDR3 length: 12 residues. The CDR3 DNA reads as TGTGCCAGCAGTTTATCCGGGGGGACCCAGTGCTTC. It is translated as CASSLSGGTQCF.

This clonotype was found a few times. The chain links TRBV12-5 to TRBJ1-2; D gene unclear. Germline V CDR1 and CDR2: LGHNT, FRNRAP. V was pared by 1 base and J by 6 bases, with 6 bases between. This CDR3 is 12 amino acids long. The CDR3 region has the DNA TGTGCTAGTGGTTTGGGATTGGATGGCTACACCTTC. It specifies CASGLGLDGYTF.

This clonotype was found a few times. This rearrangement joins TRBV10-2 to TRBJ1-2, with D unresolved. The V end lost 6 bases, the J end lost 4 bases, and 21 bases lay between the germline ends. This CDR3 region has 16 residues. Germline CDR1 is WSHSY and CDR2 is SAAADI. The CDR3 bases are TGCGCCAGCAGGGGCCCGGTGGGGTGGTCCCCCTATGGCTACACCTTC. It encodes CASRGPVGWSPYGYTF.

There are a few counts of this clonotype. The chain has TRBV5-1 and TRBJ1-2; possible D gene TRBD1, 6 bases. With 2 bases removed from V and 8 bases from J, the gap between germline ends came to 16 bases. Germline V lookup: CDR1 SGHRS, CDR2 YFSETQ. CDR3 length: 14 residues. The DNA for the CDR3 is TGCGCCAGCAGCTTCGAGGGGGGGAGTTGGGGCTACACCTTC. Residues: CASSFEGGSWGYTF.

This clonotype was detected many times. J is TRBJ2-7 and V is TRBV10-3; possibly TRBD1 for D (6 bases). The V end lost 11 bases, the J end lost 0 bases, and 14 bases lay between the germline ends. CDR1 ENHRY and CDR2 SYGVKD come from the germline V gene. The CDR3 covers 13 residues. DNA of the CDR3: TGTGCCGTCCAGGACAGAGCCTCCTACGAGCAGTACTTC. Its protein is CAVQDRASYEQYF.

Many counts were recorded for this clonotype. The rearrangement links TRBV6-2 or TRBV6-3 to TRBJ2-3; D is perhaps TRBD1 or TRBD2 (5 bases each). Germline V gives CDR1 MNHEY, CDR2 SVGEGT. CDR3 size: 13 residues. Trimming shortened V by 2 bases and J by 6 bases, and 9 bases separated the two germline ends. The CDR3 region has the DNA TGTGCCAGCAGTTACACGGGACGGGATACGCAGTATTTT. Protein product: CASSYTGRDTQYF.

The chain joins TRBV18 to TRBJ2-5; D is unresolved. V was clipped by 3 bases and J by 3 bases, with 8 bases between them. Germline loops: CDR1 KGHSH, CDR2 LQKENI. CDR3 length: 13 residues. For the CDR3, the DNA is TGTGCCAGCTCACCTGAGGTGAAAGAGACCCAGTACTTC. Its protein product is CASSPEVKETQYF. Looking up the rest from reference TRBV18 and TRBJ2-5 gives the full variable domain: NAGVMQNPRHLVRRRGQEARLRCSPMKGHSHVYWYRQLPEEGLKFMVYLQKENIIDESGMPKERFSAEFPKEGPSILRIQQVVRGDSAAYFCASSPEVKETQYFGPGTRLLVL.

J is TRBJ1-6 and V is TRBV27, with 7 bases aligning to TRBD1. The V and J ends lost 2 bases and 10 bases, in that order; junction bases with no gene match: 5. From germline, CDR1 is MNHEY and CDR2 SMNVEV (reference sequence). CDR3 length equals 14 residues. CDR3 sequence reads: CASSLDRDESPLHF. CDR3 bases: TGTGCCAGCAGTTTAGACAGGGACGAGTCACCCCTCCACTTT.

This chain connects TRBV20-1 to TRBJ2-1; D remains unclear. This CDR3 has 10 residues. With 2 bases removed from V and 10 bases from J, the gap between germline ends came to 6 bases. Per the germline V gene, CDR1 is DFQATT and CDR2 is SNEGSKA (reference sequence). The CDR3 sequence: CSARSVEQFF. As DNA, the CDR3 is TGCAGTGCTAGAAGCGTAGAGCAGTTCTTC.

The V gene is TRBV24-1, the J gene TRBJ1-1; D may be TRBD1 (5 bases). The CDR3 consists of 19 residues. V was clipped by 7 bases and J by 6 bases, with 32 bases between them. CDR1 is KGHDR and CDR2 is SFDVKD in the germline V gene. Written as DNA, the CDR3 is TGTGCCACCAGCCCTCCAGAGTCCAGGGAGTCCCAATGGTTGGCTGAAGCTTTCTTT. Translation: CATSPPESRESQWLAEAFF.

The rearrangement uses TRBV7-6 and TRBJ2-5; a possible D gene is TRBD2 (5 bases). The J call may be mistaken, given a closer DNA end match to TRBJ2-7. The CDR3 contains 13 residues. Germline loops: CDR1 SGHVS, CDR2 FNYEAQ. The chain's CDR3 is CASSFNGVSEQYF. In nucleotides, the CDR3 is TGTGCCAGCAGCTTTAACGGGGTCTCCGAGCAGTACTTC.

This chain links TRBV6-1 with TRBJ2-5; 7 nucleotides line up with TRBD2. CDR3 length: 13 amino acids. V was clipped by 10 bases and J by 5 bases; unmatched bases: 10. Germline V gives CDR1 MNHNS, CDR2 SASEGT. This CDR3 reads CANSPAGRETQYF. DNA of the CDR3: TGTGCCAACTCCCCAGCGGGAAGGGAGACCCAGTACTTC.

This chain uses TRBV20-1 with TRBJ2-2; tentatively, D is TRBD1 (6 bases). The germline gives CDR1 DFQATT, CDR2 SNEGSKA (reference sequence). Trimming removed 6 bases from V and 5 bases from J, with 22 bases in between. The CDR3 is 16 amino acids. DNA of the CDR3: TGCAGTGCGCGCAGGGCAGGGGTCGGGGAGACCGGGGAGCTGTTTTTT. Amino acid sequence: CSARRAGVGETGELFF.

This clonotype occurred many times. The J gene is TRBJ2-3, the V gene TRBV29-1; D is possibly TRBD2 (5 bases). The CDR3 extends over 12 amino acids. V lost 7 bases, J lost 5 bases, and 13 bases lay in between. Germline V gene sequence: CDR1 SQVTM, CDR2 ANQGSEA. CDR3 region: CSAGRRVDTQYF. CDR3 coding DNA: TGCAGCGCCGGTCGGCGGGTAGATACGCAGTATTTT.

This clonotype was picked up a small number of times. One junction end disagrees with the germline gene, perhaps due to a read error. This chain connects TRBV3-1 to TRBJ1-2, with a tentative D call TRBD1 (5 bases). Looked up from germline, CDR1 is LGHDT and CDR2 is YNNKEL (reference sequence). The CDR3 totals 12 residues. The CDR3 coding sequence is TGTGCCTGCAGGGACTTGGATTATGGCTACACCTTC. This codes for CACRDLDYGYTF.

Ten or more counts support this clonotype. The chain uses TRBV20-1 and TRBJ2-3, with 9 positions matching TRBD1. V gave up 6 bases and J gave up 3 bases; unmatched junction bases: 13. Germline V CDR1 and CDR2: DFQATT, SNEGSKA (reference sequence). The CDR3 runs to 16 residues. CDR3 bases: TGCAGTGCGAAACGGCTGCGGGACAGGGTAACAGATACGCAGTATTTT. Translated: CSAKRLRDRVTDTQYF.